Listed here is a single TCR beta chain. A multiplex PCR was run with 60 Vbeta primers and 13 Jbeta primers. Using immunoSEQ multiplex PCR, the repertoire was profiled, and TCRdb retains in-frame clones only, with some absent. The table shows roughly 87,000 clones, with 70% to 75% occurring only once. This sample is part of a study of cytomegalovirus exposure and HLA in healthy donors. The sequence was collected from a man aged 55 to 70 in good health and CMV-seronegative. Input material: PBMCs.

CDR3 sequence (DNA): TGCAGCGTTTACGACAGGCGGCACGCTGGCTACACCTTC. This gives the protein CSVYDRRHAGYTF. V is TRBV29-1 and J is TRBJ1-2; D perhaps matches TRBD1 (6 bases). The V end lost 5 bases, the J end lost 7 bases, and 17 bases lay between the germline ends. The CDR3 contains 13 residues. From germline, CDR1 is SQVTM and CDR2 ANQGSEA.